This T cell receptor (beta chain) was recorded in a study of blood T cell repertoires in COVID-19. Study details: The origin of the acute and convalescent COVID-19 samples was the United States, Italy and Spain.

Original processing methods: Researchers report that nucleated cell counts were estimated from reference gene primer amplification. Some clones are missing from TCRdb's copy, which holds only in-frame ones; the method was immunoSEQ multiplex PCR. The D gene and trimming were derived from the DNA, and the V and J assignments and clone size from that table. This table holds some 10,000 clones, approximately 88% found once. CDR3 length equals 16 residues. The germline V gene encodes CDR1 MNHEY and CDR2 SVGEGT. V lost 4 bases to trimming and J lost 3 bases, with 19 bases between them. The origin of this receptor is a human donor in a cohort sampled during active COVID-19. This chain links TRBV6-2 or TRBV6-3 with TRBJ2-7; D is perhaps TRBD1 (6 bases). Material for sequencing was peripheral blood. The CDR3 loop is CASSWVPTGWGYEQYF. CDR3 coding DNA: TGTGCCAGCAGTTGGGTACCGACAGGCTGGGGCTACGAGCAGTACTTC.